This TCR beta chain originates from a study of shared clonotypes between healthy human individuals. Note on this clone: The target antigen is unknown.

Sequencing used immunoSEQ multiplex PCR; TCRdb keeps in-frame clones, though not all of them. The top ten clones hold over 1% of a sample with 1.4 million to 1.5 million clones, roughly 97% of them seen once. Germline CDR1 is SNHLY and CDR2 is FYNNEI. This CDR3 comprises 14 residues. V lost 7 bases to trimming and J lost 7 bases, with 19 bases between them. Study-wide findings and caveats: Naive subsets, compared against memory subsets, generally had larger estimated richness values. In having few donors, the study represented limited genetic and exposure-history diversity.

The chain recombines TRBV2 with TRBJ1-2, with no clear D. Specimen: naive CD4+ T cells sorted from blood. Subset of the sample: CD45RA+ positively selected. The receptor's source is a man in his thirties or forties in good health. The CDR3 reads CASINTARNAGYTF. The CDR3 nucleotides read TGTGCCAGCATTAACACGGCCCGGAACGCTGGCTACACCTTC. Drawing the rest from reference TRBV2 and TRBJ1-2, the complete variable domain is EPEVTQTPSHQVTQMGQEVILRCVPISNHLYFYWYRQILGQKVEFLVSFYNNEISEKSEIFDDQFSVERPDGSNFTLKIRSTKLEDSAMYFCASINTARNAGYTFGSGTRLTVV.